What follows describes a single TCR beta chain. What it binds is unknown. On cycle 4 day 1 and cycle 7 day 1, as well as at baseline, blood was sampled. This entry belongs to a study of OX40 agonist ivuxolimab in advanced cancers. Study details: Partial responses occurred in three patients (one hepatocellular carcinoma, two cutaneous melanoma).

Germline V gene sequence: CDR1 MDHEN, CDR2 SYDVKM. The CDR3 has 15 residues. Trimming took off 4 bases at V and 0 bases at J, with 10 bases between the two ends. Clones were read by immunoSEQ multiplex PCR, and TCRdb kept only the in-frame ones, dropping some. The data show some 67,000 clones, with roughly 85% seen just once and roughly 0.8% held by the top ten. Study-level findings and limits: Average numbers of expanded clones were greater in CD8+ T cells than in CD4+. There was clonal expansion of CD4+ and CD8+ blood T cells by week 6 at 0.1 to 3.0 mg/kg.

The chain employs TRBV28 and TRBJ1-3; D not certain. This material consisted of CD4+ or CD8+ T cells sorted from blood, taken in a trial of the OX40 agonist ivuxolimab. The clonotype was recovered from an adult with an advanced solid tumor such as melanoma, head and neck, liver or kidney cancer. Here the CDR3 reads CASSSGLLSGNTIYF. CDR3 nucleotides: TGTGCCAGCAGTTCCGGATTACTCTCTGGAAACACCATATATTTT.